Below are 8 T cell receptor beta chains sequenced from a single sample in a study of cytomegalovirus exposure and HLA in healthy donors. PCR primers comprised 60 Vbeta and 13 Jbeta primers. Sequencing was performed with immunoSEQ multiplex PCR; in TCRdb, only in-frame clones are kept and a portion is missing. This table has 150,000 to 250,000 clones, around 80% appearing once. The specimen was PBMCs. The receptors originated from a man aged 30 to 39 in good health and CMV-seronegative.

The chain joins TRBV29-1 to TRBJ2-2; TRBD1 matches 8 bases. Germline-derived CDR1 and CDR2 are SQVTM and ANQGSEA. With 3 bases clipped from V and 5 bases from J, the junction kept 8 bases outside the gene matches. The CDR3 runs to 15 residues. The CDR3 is CSVDSGQGETGELFF. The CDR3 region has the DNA TGCAGCGTTGATTCCGGACAGGGAGAGACCGGGGAGCTGTTTTTT.

The CDR3 coding sequence is TGCGCCAGCAGCATAGATACTAGCAATCAGCCCCAGCATTTT. This encodes CASSIDTSNQPQHF. The chain has TRBV5-1 and TRBJ1-5; D remains ambiguous. Germline V gene data show CDR1 as SGHRS and CDR2 as YFSETQ. This CDR3 comprises 14 residues. V was cut by 4 bases and J by 0 bases, with 8 bases left in between.

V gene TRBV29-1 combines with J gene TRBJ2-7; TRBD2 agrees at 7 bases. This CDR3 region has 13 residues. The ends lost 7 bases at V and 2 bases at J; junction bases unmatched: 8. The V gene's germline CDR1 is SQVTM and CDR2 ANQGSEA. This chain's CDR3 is CSAGTKLTYEQYF. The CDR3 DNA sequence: TGCAGCGCCGGGACTAAACTTACCTACGAGCAGTACTTC.

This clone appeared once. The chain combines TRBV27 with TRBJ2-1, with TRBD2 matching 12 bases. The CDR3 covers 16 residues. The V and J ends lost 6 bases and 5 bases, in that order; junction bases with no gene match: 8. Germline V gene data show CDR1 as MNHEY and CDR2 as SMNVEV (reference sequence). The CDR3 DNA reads TGTGCCAGCAGATCACTAGCGGGAGGTCGGAACAATGAGCAGTTCTTC. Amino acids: CASRSLAGGRNNEQFF.

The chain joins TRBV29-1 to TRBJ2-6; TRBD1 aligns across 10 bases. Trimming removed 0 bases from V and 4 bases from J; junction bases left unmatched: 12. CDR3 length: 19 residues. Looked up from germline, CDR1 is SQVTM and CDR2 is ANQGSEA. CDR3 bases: TGCAGCGTTGAAGATCTATGGGACAGGGGATCGGCCGGGGCCAACGTCCTGACTTTC. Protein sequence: CSVEDLWDRGSAGANVLTF.

CDR3 region: CATSRPFYEQYF. The CDR3 coding sequence is TGTGCCACCAGCAGACCCTTTTACGAGCAGTACTTC. The V call is TRBV15, the J call TRBJ2-7; no clear D gene. This CDR3 is 12 amino acids long. CDR1 is LNHNV, CDR2 YYDKDF, per germline (reference sequence). V lost 2 bases and J 4 bases, leaving 6 bases between the germline ends.

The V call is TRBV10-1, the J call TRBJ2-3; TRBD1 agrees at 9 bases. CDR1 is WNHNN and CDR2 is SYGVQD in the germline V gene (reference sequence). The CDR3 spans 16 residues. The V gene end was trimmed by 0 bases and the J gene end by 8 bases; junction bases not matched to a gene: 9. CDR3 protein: CASSESDRGGLGTQYF. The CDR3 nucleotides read TGCGCCAGCAGTGAGTCGGACAGGGGCGGACTCGGTACGCAGTATTTT.

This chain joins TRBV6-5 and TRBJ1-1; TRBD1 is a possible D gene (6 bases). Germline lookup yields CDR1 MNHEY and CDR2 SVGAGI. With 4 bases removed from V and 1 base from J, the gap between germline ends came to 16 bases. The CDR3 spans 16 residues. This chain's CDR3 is CASSSVKYRANTEAFF. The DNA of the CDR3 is TGTGCCAGCAGTTCCGTCAAATACAGGGCGAACACTGAAGCTTTCTTT.